The clone carrying this T cell receptor (beta chain) was counted between two and nine times. Clinicians diagnosed patients from clinical symptoms, serum thyroxine and TRAb, thyroid ultrasound and orbital computed tomography. The source of the PBMCs was around 9 ml of fresh peripheral blood. This sample stems from a study of T cells in Graves' hyperthyroidism and ophthalmopathy. Germline V lookup: CDR1 LNHDA, CDR2 SQIVND (reference sequence). The CDR3 is 13 amino acids. V was pared by 7 bases and J by 4 bases, with 13 bases between. TCR beta CDR3 regions were amplified from RNA transcripts. In the first-round RT-PCR of the TCR CDR3, the HTBI primer set was used. TCRdb re-analysed the multiplex PCR reads in MiXCR, keeping a single row per CDR3 protein. The sample lists hundreds of thousands of distinct CDR3 sequences, 14% to 15% seen once, with roughly an eighth in the top ten.

Input material: blood. This sequence originates from a man in his late teens or twenties with Graves' ophthalmopathy. The gene calls are TRBV19 and TRBJ1-2; perhaps TRBD1 as D (5 bases). The CDR3 DNA follows: TGTGCCAGTAAGGATACGGGGGGCTATGGCTACACCTTC. It translates to CASKDTGGYGYTF.